This TCR beta chain was recorded in a study of cytomegalovirus exposure and HLA in healthy donors (dated by TCRdb to about 2017). Concerning the study at large: According to an earlier analysis of a few hundred of the donors, some 180 million T cells yielded 90 million to 130 million unique TCR beta sequences and approximately 280 Gb of sequence data. About 300 gigabases of sequencing data and roughly 90 million unique TCR sequences were included in an early release covering 550 to 650 HLA-typed donors. Of the 398 genotyped donors, 81% fell in the genetic ancestry cluster associated with self-reported Caucasian donors. The study aimed to test whether cataloging public T cell receptors could reveal signatures of past pathogen exposure. Using immunosequencing, the study profiled T cell repertoires from 500 to 800 subjects and related those repertoires to cytomegalovirus serostatus. In addition to the first cohort of approximately 650 subjects, a separate validation cohort of approximately 120 different subjects was used. To predict cytomegalovirus infection status, the study brought together high-throughput TCR immunosequencing, statistical association of individual TCRs with disease status, and machine learning. In a later analysis, previously published TCR beta repertoires from several hundred donors were re-analyzed and high-resolution HLA genotyping was added so that TCR occurrence patterns could be studied. The later analysis used no new phenotypic data to find candidate immune exposures, relying instead on TCR beta sequences and their occurrence across donors. An earlier analysis of some 600 of the donors applied high-throughput TCR beta sequencing to assess whether each TCR beta V gene segment acted as functional or pseudogenic. Donor age, sex, ethnicity and CMV serostatus were compiled together with the repertoire data. Genome-wide SNP genotypes for about 60% of the roughly 670 donors were used in a later genetic analysis, which treated that subset as a discovery cohort. Every discovery cohort repertoire had been produced on one sequencing platform. Class I and class II HLA loci were covered by the typing at four-digit resolution. The number of donors typed differed by locus, with roughly 620-630 for A, B, C, DRB1 and DQB1, more than 500 for DQA1, 600 to 610 for DPA1, and over 400 for DPB1. A few DR-DQ haplotypes were treated as single units for association and clustering because of strong linkage in the cohort. Among around 400 genotyped donors of the cohort, an average of approximately 240,000 unique TCR beta nucleotide sequences were sequenced per donor, 15% to 20% of them non-productive. What the study reported, not specific to this receptor: The classifier was reported to diagnose cytomegalovirus status with high specificity and sensitivity in both the original cohort and the validation cohort. An earlier analysis of some 560 of the donors showed that most TCR beta V segments appeared in productive rearrangements either about 87% or about 30% of the time, which broadly matched IMGT annotations. A cluster of highly shared sequence variants was judged likely to represent a technical artifact of the sequencing pipeline. Because HLA typing was unavailable for some donors at each locus, only the typed subset was used in association tests. In vitro tests confirmed that a few of the cytomegalovirus-associated TCR beta chains recognize cytomegalovirus antigens. For the cohort, immune exposure information was limited to CMV serostatus. Presence/absence analyses assumed roughly uniform sequencing depth across donors, an assumption that may not hold. A later analysis found that TCR association rates varied across HLA loci, with DRB1 alleles showing the most associated TCRs and HLA-C alleles the fewest. The authors suggested that the approach could potentially be extended to other disease states and immunological phenotypes. About 15 rarely observed V segments, including chromosome 9 orphons, were excluded from the earlier analysis of a few hundred of the donors because counts were too low. Across donors, most TCR sequences were observed very rarely, whereas some public TCRs were present in many individuals. A further reported finding was that TCR beta sequences accurately predicted the HLA-A and HLA-B alleles for most subjects in the first cohort. A later analysis found that HLA-associated TCR beta chains were more clonally expanded and had lower generation probabilities than equally common non-associated chains. Most CMV-associated TCR beta chains appeared to be HLA-restricted in a later analysis, and the HLA associations seemed to be driven largely by CMV exposure. A later genetic analysis reported fewer N-insertions in productive TCRs among donors in an Asian-associated ancestry cluster than the 666-donor mean. Specific HLA alleles were associated with over 15,000 TCR beta sequences at a false discovery rate of 0.05 in a later analysis. Linkage disequilibrium might explain the correlated functional status among segregating V segments, but an unknown experimental factor could not be excluded. In this cohort, only TCR beta chains were sequenced, and detectable features were limited by the absence of alpha or paired-chain data. A later analysis reported that several top co-occurrence clusters appeared linked to parvovirus B19, influenza, CMV and Epstein-Barr virus. Some IMGT-functional V segments, including TRBV6-2 and TRBV6-3, could not be distinguished by the 87-base-pair reads and were therefore excluded. The study gave a list of 150 to 200 TCR beta chains associated with cytomegalovirus. V-gene and J-gene trimming of TCR beta chains was associated with a missense DCLRE1C variant in a later genetic analysis, and the association was replicated in an independent cohort. When HLA alleles, especially DR and DQ, strongly co-occurred, attributing TCR associations to individual alleles was difficult.

Note on this clone: Its antigen target is currently unknown. The sample holds no much larger clone one base away, and base qualities are not on file.

The germline V gene encodes CDR1 ENHRY and CDR2 SYGVKD. After removal of 1 base from V and 7 bases from J, the junction retains 3 bases not matched to a gene. The CDR3 runs 15 amino acids, cysteine and phenylalanine included. Only the CDR3 part of the read is kept: 45 bases, read in frame from the first base. The receptor library was made with the immunoSEQ multiplex PCR assay. A mixture of 60 forward primers for TCR Vbeta segments and 13 reverse primers for TCR Jbeta segments was used in the multiplex PCR. The CDR3 region of rearranged TCR beta genes was amplified from genomic DNA with a multiplex PCR assay. The Illumina HiSeq System was used to sequence the amplified TCR beta libraries as 87-base-pair reads. Processing in the source paper ran as follows. In a later analysis, some 80 million unique TCR beta chains were counted across the 500 to 850 repertoires, and approximately 9.9 million of these chains were shared by at least two donors. Raw reads were error-corrected and collapsed into unique sequences with a nearest-neighbor algorithm that merged closely related sequences to remove PCR and sequencing errors. Alignment of CDR3 sequences to IMGT reference sequences was used to assign V, D and J gene segments. For a sequence to be retained, a match of at least six nucleotides to both a V gene segment and a J gene segment was required. Rearrangements were called productive when the CDR3 lacked stop codons and stayed in frame with V and J; all others were non-productive. CDR3 was defined according to IMGT convention as the region running from the second conserved V-encoded cysteine to the conserved J-encoded phenylalanine. The earlier analysis of some 540 of the donors excluded any sequence lacking an unambiguous match to a single V gene segment. In an earlier analysis of 450 to 750 of the donors, a V segment was called functional when productive rearrangements were above 56.7%, and segregating when the standard deviation between donors exceeded 5%. A statistical classification framework was developed to diagnose cytomegalovirus status using the catalog of TCR beta chain sequences. V and J gene assignment, in a later analysis, came from comparing TCR nucleotide sequences with IMGT/GENE-DB human TR gene sequences. Using the TCRdist pipeline, a later analysis assigned CDR3 sequences along with most-parsimonious VDJ recombination scenarios. In a later analysis, every TCR beta chain was defined by the combination of its CDR3 amino acid sequence and its V-gene family, and reads without a unique V-gene family were dropped. In a later analysis, 500 to 700 highly shared, low-generation-probability nucleotide sequences were removed to address suspected cross-contamination and a sequencing artifact. In a later analysis, a clonal expansion index for each public chain was calculated from normalized within-repertoire ranks of inferred template counts. Generation probabilities in a later analysis came from a VDJ recombination model fitted to out-of-frame rearrangements, and those results were checked against IGoR. In a later analysis, hypergeometric tests were used to score TCR-TCR, TCR-HLA and TCR-CMV co-occurrence, with a repertoire-size bias correction applied to TCR pairs. False discovery rates were estimated in a later analysis by permuting HLA or CMV assignments 20 times. A later analysis grouped co-occurring TCRs with DBSCAN, adding TCRdist sequence similarity when clustering within HLA-allele-positive subsets. For co-occurrence clustering, repertoires with fewer than 30,000 or more than 120,000 public chains were excluded, along with a handful of repertoires with anomalous nucleotide sharing. Drawn from immuneACCESS, this table holds only the in-frame rearrangements with V and J called that TCRdb kept. Clones are partly lost; checked studies trace under half to an unresolved V gene and leave the rest unexplained. D and trimming come from the DNA, and the V and J calls and clone size come from that table. The sample data list tens of thousands of clones, and about four fifths of these were observed just once. Roughly 2.9% of the sample belongs to the ten largest clones.

The cohort comprised fewer than 750 healthy bone marrow donors. At the time of sampling, every cohort member was nominally healthy, though immune exposures that went unrecorded were likely present. The donor was CMV seronegative and belonged to the group of more than 300 seronegative cohort members. A peripheral blood sample was provided by each donor, and peripheral blood mononuclear cells were used for TCR beta sequencing. The Qiagen DNeasy Blood Extraction Kit was used to extract genomic DNA from the blood cell samples. The receptor was derived from a woman in her thirties in good health and CMV-seronegative. The sequenced material came from PBMCs. Recombination joined TRBV10-3 with TRBJ1-6; TRBD1 fits 8 bases in the junction. The CDR3 region: CAISELTGENSPLHF. The sequence in DNA is TGTGCCATCAGTGAGTTGACAGGGGAGAATTCACCCCTCCACTTT.